Below, 7 T cell receptor beta chains from the same sample are listed, as sequenced in a study of shared clonotypes between healthy human individuals. Only in-frame clones appear in the TCRdb table, and some are missing; sequencing was by immunoSEQ multiplex PCR. Of around 530,000 clones in the sample, roughly 72% were seen once. Material for sequencing was PBMCs. The receptor source for this set is a woman aged 35 to 49 in good health. Some clones in this sample may be carry-over from other donors' samples.

Written as DNA, the CDR3 is TGTGCCAGCAGCCTCACAGGGATCCCTCTCGAGCAGTACTTC. It translates to CASSLTGIPLEQYF. The chain carries TRBV5-6 and TRBJ2-7, with D maybe TRBD1 (6 bases). The CDR3 contains 14 residues. Looked up from germline, CDR1 is SGHDT and CDR2 is YYEEEE. Trimming shortened V by 4 bases and J by 6 bases, and 17 bases separated the two germline ends. The entire variable domain, with the rest obtained from reference TRBV5-6 and TRBJ2-7, is as follows: DAGVTQSPTHLIKTRGQQVTLRCSPKSGHDTVSWYQQALGQGPQFIFQYYEEEERQRGNFPDRFSGHQFPNYSSELNVNALLLGDSALYLCASSLTGIPLEQYFGPGTRLTVT.

A remark on this clone: A read error may be the cause here, since a much bigger clone is one base away. The chain carries TRBV25-1 and TRBJ1-2; D unresolved. Germline V lookup: CDR1 MGHDK, CDR2 SYGVNS. CDR3 size: 13 residues. Trimming cost V 1 base and J 9 bases, with 12 bases left between them. CDR3 loop: CASSEFAQDCYTF. CDR3 DNA: TGTGCCAGCAGTGAATTTGCGCAGGATTGCTACACCTTC.

This clone was detected a few times. The chain recombines TRBV4-1 with TRBJ1-2, with no clear D. Germline CDR1 reads MGHRA; CDR2 reads YSYEKL. CDR3 length: 17 amino acids. V was cut by 2 bases and J by 1 base, with 17 bases left in between. CDR3 DNA sequence: TGCGCCAGCAGCCAAACGCCCTACCGAGGGCTTAACTATGGCTACACCTTC. Translating it yields CASSQTPYRGLNYGYTF.

The V call is TRBV5-4, the J call TRBJ1-1; 7 bases are shared with TRBD1. The CDR3 spans 14 residues. The germline V gene has CDR1 SGHNT and CDR2 YYREEE (reference sequence). J gave up 6 bases and V 4 bases, and 9 bases lay outside the gene matches. The CDR3 nucleotides are TGTGCCAGCAGCCCTCCGGACAGGTACGCTGAAGCTTTCTTT. It translates to CASSPPDRYAEAFF. The complete variable domain, with remaining parts taken from reference TRBV5-4 and TRBJ1-1, reads ETGVTQSPTHLIKTRGQQVTLRCSSQSGHNTVSWYQQALGQGPQFIFQYYREEENGRGNFPPRFSGLQFPNYSSELNVNALELDDSALYLCASSPPDRYAEAFFGQGTRLTVV.

The chain employs TRBV5-1 and TRBJ2-7, with unresolved D. Trimming stripped 8 bases from V and 2 bases from J, with 14 bases between. The germline V gene has CDR1 SGHRS and CDR2 YFSETQ. There are 13 residues in the CDR3. The CDR3 nucleotides read TGCGCCAGTACTACAGAAGGGCCCTACGAGCAGTACTTC. This translates into CASTTEGPYEQYF.

The V and J genes are TRBV13 and TRBJ2-3; D unresolved. Trimming removed 1 base at V and 0 bases at J, with 14 bases between. Germline loops: CDR1 PRHDT, CDR2 FYEKMQ (reference sequence). The CDR3 covers 17 residues. Written as DNA, the CDR3 is TGTGCCAGCAGCTTAGCGGCTAGTAGTAGGAGCACAGATACGCAGTATTTT. Its translation is CASSLAASSRSTDTQYF. Filled out from reference TRBV13 and TRBJ2-3, the complete variable domain reads AAGVIQSPRHLIKEKRETATLKCYPIPRHDTVYWYQQGPGQDPQFLISFYEKMQSDKGSIPDRFSAQQFSDYHSELNMSSLELGDSALYFCASSLAASSRSTDTQYFGPGTRLTVL.

This clone has a handful of counts. The chain links TRBV13 to TRBJ1-2, with unresolved D. The V end was cut by 3 bases, the J end by 5 bases, with 10 bases between. This CDR3 spans 13 amino acids. Germline-derived CDR1 and CDR2 are PRHDT and FYEKMQ (reference sequence). The CDR3 coding sequence is TGTGCCAGCAGCTTGTTCGGATCATATGGCTACACCTTC. Its translation: CASSLFGSYGYTF.